Detailed here is one T cell receptor (beta chain). This record belongs to a study of blood T cell repertoires in COVID-19. Across the whole study: Specimens from acute and convalescent COVID-19 originated in the United States, Italy and Spain. T cells, B-cell-depleted T cells, or PBMCs provided the cDNA or gDNA that served as material.

In the original processing: Researchers report that nucleated cell counts were estimated from reference gene primer amplification. The repertoire was sequenced with immunoSEQ multiplex PCR; TCRdb's copy has only in-frame clones and lacks some. That table gives V, J and clone size, and the DNA gave D and trimming. The data show more than 130,000 clones, about 90% seen once. V lost 5 bases and J lost 4; bases outside the gene matches: 2. This CDR3 region has 14 residues. Per the germline V gene, CDR1 is SGHAT and CDR2 is FQNNGV. This rearrangement joins TRBV11-2 to TRBJ2-7, with 13 positions matching TRBD2. Sequenced: peripheral blood. The clonotype comes from a man aged 45-65 years with active or convalescent COVID-19. The CDR3 DNA reads as TGTGCCAGCAGCGTGACTAGCGGGAGGTACGAGCAGTACTTC. Protein: CASSVTSGRYEQYF.